These 14 T cell receptor beta chains share one sample of origin, sequenced in a study of blood T cell repertoires in COVID-19. Here immunoSEQ multiplex PCR was the method, and the copy in TCRdb shows in-frame clones only, minus some. The data show some 150,000 clones, roughly nine tenths seen once. What was sequenced was PBMCs or T cells enriched from blood (not recorded which). Every receptor here comes from a human donor with acute COVID-19. The donor label of this sample is uncertain.

V usage is TRBV20-1 and J usage is TRBJ1-3; a weak D match, TRBD1 (5 bases). Germline V gene lookup returns CDR1 DFQATT and CDR2 SNEGSKA (reference sequence). This CDR3 spans 15 amino acids. Trimming cost V 3 bases and J 1 base, with 13 bases left between them. Here the CDR3 DNA reads TGCAGTGCTAGTAAGGGGTATGGATCTGGAAACACCATATATTTT. Amino acids: CSASKGYGSGNTIYF.

The chain employs TRBV6-5 and TRBJ2-5, with D perhaps matching TRBD2 (6 bases). Between the trimmed V and J ends, which lost 5 bases and 7 bases, there was a span of 20 bases. The CDR3 totals 15 residues. Germline CDR1 and CDR2: MNHEY and SVGAGI. DNA for the CDR3: TGTGCCAGCAGTAGAGGGGCTGGCGGGCGGGGGACCCAGTACTTC. Translation: CASSRGAGGRGTQYF.

This clone was picked up one time. The chain combines TRBV5-1 with TRBJ2-5, with D possibly being TRBD2 (6 bases). The CDR3 extends over 13 amino acids. Germline loops: CDR1 SGHRS, CDR2 YFSETQ. Deletions cut 2 bases from V and 4 bases from J, with 9 bases between. DNA for the CDR3: TGCGCCAGCAGCTTCCCCGGGGGAGAGACCCAGTACTTC. Its protein product is CASSFPGGETQYF.

This chain links TRBV19 with TRBJ2-2, with TRBD1 matching over 7 bases. The CDR3 is made up of 14 amino acids. The germline V gene encodes CDR1 LNHDA and CDR2 SQIVND (reference sequence). The V and J ends lost 7 bases and 3 bases, in that order; junction bases with no gene match: 5. The CDR3 bases are TGTGCCAGTATCGAGGGGGCGGACACCGGGGAGCTGTTTTTT. This gives the protein CASIEGADTGELFF.

V gene TRBV11-2 combines with J gene TRBJ2-7; D gene unclear. The germline gives CDR1 SGHAT, CDR2 FQNNGV. Between the trimmed V and J ends, which lost 5 bases and 7 bases, there was a span of 9 bases. This CDR3 is 11 amino acids long. The DNA of the CDR3 is TGTGCCAGCAGCCTTCTAGGTGAGCAGTACTTC. It encodes CASSLLGEQYF.

This clone was detected only once. The gene calls are TRBV5-1 and TRBJ1-1; TRBD1 matches at 7 bases. Trimming removed 4 bases from V and 2 bases from J; junction bases left unmatched: 8. The germline V gene has CDR1 SGHRS and CDR2 YFSETQ. The CDR3 spans 15 residues. The CDR3, as DNA: TGCGCCAGCAGCCCTACCGGGACAGTCAACACTGAAGCTTTCTTT. It yields the protein CASSPTGTVNTEAFF.

The chain carries TRBV3-1 (or the pseudogene TRBV3-2) and TRBJ1-2; D is unresolved. The CDR3 has 13 residues. Between the trimmed V and J ends, which lost 1 base and 6 bases, there was a span of 9 bases. The germline V gene encodes CDR1 LGHDT and CDR2 YNNKEL (reference sequence). CDR3 DNA: TGTGCCAGCAGCCAAGGGGTTCGGGATGGCTACACCTTC. Translating it yields CASSQGVRDGYTF.

The chain combines TRBV7-2 with TRBJ2-1; 12 bases align to TRBD1. Germline CDR1 is SGHTA and CDR2 is FQGNSA. With 5 bases clipped from V and 7 bases from J, the junction kept 6 bases outside the gene matches. The CDR3 is 15 amino acids. The CDR3 coding sequence is TGTGCCAGCAGCCCCTCGGGACAGGGGGCAAATGAGCAGTTCTTC. Its protein product is CASSPSGQGANEQFF.

The J gene is TRBJ1-2, the V gene TRBV5-4; D may be TRBD1 (5 bases). The V end lost 0 bases, the J end lost 8 bases, and 17 bases lay between the germline ends. The CDR3 totals 15 residues. CDR1 and CDR2 (germline): SGHNT, YYREEE (reference sequence). CDR3 protein: CASSLAFSRVRGYTF. The CDR3 DNA is TGTGCCAGCAGCTTGGCCTTTAGCAGGGTACGGGGCTACACCTTC.

The gene calls are TRBV18 and TRBJ1-4; a possible D gene is TRBD1 (6 bases). This CDR3 has 15 residues. Trimming removed 2 bases from V and 8 bases from J, with 15 bases in between. Germline V CDR1 and CDR2: KGHSH, LQKENI. Here the CDR3 reads CASSPRTGTKEKLFF. As DNA, the CDR3 is TGTGCCAGCTCACCAAGAACAGGGACAAAGGAAAAACTGTTTTTT.

The chain has TRBV19 and TRBJ2-3; D uncertain. The CDR3 is 13 amino acids. V dropped 5 bases and J dropped 1 base, with 7 bases sitting between them. Germline V CDR1 and CDR2: LNHDA, SQIVND (reference sequence). The CDR3 loop reads CASSLTGTDTQYF. The CDR3 DNA reads as TGTGCCAGTAGTTTAACGGGCACAGATACGCAGTATTTT.

The chain carries TRBV6-1 and TRBJ2-2, with 7 positions matching TRBD1. With 2 bases clipped from V and 0 bases from J, the junction kept 0 bases outside the gene matches. The CDR3 sequence is 15 residues long. Germline-derived CDR1 and CDR2 are MNHNS and SASEGT. CDR3 in DNA: TGTGCCAGCAGTGAAACAGGGGCGAACACCGGGGAGCTGTTTTTT. The encoded protein is CASSETGANTGELFF.

This rearrangement joins TRBV5-4 to TRBJ2-5; 7 bases match TRBD2. CDR3 length: 16 residues. Germline V lookup: CDR1 SGHNT, CDR2 YYREEE (reference sequence). The ends lost 0 bases at V and 2 bases at J; junction bases unmatched: 7. CDR3 amino acids: CASSLGGGTTQETQYF. CDR3 in DNA: TGTGCCAGCAGCTTGGGGGGGGGAACTACTCAAGAGACCCAGTACTTC.

This chain links TRBV19 with TRBJ2-1; D not resolved. V lost 4 bases and J 3 bases, leaving 4 bases between the germline ends. Germline CDR1 and CDR2: LNHDA and SQIVND (reference sequence). CDR3 size: 12 residues. The chain's CDR3 is CASSNSYNEQFF. CDR3 coding DNA: TGTGCCAGTAGTAACAGCTACAATGAGCAGTTCTTC.